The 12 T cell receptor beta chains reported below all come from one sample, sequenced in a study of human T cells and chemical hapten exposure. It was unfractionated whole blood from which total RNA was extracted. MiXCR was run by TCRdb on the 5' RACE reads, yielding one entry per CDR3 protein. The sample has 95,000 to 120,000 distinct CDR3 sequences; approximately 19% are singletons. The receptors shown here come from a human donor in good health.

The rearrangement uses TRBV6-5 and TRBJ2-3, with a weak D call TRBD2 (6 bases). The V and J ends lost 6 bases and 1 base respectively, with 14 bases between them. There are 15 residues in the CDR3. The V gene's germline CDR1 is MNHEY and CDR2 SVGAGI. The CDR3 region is CASSSGTGGTDTQYF. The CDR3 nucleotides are TGTGCCAGCAGCTCCGGGACTGGGGGCACAGATACGCAGTATTTT.

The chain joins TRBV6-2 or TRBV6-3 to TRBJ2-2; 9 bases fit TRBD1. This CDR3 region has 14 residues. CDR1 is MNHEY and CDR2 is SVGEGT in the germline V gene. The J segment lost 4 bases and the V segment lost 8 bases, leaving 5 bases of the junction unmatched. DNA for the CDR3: TGTGCCAGCGGGAGGACAGGGGCCACCGGGGAGCTGTTTTTT. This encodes CASGRTGATGELFF.

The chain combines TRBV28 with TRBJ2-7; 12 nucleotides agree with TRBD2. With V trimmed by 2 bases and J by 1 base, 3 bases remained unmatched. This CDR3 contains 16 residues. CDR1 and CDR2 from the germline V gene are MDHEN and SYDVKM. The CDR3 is CASSLSGTSGSYEQYF. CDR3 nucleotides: TGTGCCAGCAGTTTAAGCGGGACTAGCGGGTCCTACGAGCAGTACTTC.

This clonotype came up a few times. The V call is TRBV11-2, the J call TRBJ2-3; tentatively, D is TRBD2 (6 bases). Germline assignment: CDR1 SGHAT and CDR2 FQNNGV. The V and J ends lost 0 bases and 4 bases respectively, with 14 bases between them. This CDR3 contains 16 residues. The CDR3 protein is CASSLDWSSAPDTQYF. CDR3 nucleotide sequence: TGTGCCAGCAGCTTAGATTGGTCTAGCGCTCCAGATACGCAGTATTTT.

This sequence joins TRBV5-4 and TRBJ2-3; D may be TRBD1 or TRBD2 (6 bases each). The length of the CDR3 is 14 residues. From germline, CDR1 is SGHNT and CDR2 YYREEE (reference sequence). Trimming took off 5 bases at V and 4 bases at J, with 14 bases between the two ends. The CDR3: CASRRNREADTQYF. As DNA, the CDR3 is TGTGCCAGCAGAAGAAACAGGGAGGCAGATACGCAGTATTTT.

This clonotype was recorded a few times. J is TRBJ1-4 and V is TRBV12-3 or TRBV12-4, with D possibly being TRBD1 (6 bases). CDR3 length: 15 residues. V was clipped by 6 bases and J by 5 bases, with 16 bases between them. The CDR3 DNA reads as TGTGCCAGCAGCCCATCCCAGGGGATCAATGAAAAACTGTTTTTT. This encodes CASSPSQGINEKLFF.

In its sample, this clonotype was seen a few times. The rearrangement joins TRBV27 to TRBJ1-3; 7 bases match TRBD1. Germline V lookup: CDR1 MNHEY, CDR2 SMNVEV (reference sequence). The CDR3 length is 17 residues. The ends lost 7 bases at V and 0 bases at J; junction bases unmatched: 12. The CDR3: CASMRTGRTSSGNTIYF. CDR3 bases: TGTGCCAGCATGCGGACAGGCCGAACTTCCTCTGGAAACACCATATATTTT.

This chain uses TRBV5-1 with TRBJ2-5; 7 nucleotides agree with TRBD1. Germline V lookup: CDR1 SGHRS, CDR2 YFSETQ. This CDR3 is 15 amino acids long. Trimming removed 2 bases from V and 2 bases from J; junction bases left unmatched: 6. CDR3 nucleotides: TGCGCCAGCAGCTTCTCGGGACAGAGTCAAGAGACCCAGTACTTC. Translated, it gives CASSFSGQSQETQYF. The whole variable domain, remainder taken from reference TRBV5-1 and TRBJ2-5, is KAGVTQTPRYLIKTRGQQVTLSCSPISGHRSVSWYQQTPGQGLQFLFEYFSETQRNKGNFPGRFSGRQFSNSRSEMNVSTLELGDSALYLCASSFSGQSQETQYFGPGTRLLVL.

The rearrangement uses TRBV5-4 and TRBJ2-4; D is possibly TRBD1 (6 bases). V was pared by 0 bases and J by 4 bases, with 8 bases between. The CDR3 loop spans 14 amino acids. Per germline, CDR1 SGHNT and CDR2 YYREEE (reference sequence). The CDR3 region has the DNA TGTGCCAGCAGCTTGGTAGGGACAAAAAACATTCAGTACTTC. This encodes CASSLVGTKNIQYF.

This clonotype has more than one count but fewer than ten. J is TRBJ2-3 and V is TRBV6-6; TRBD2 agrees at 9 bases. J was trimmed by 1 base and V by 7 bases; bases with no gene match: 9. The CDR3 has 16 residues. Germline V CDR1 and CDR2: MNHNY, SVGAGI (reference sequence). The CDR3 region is CASKSLREGGTDTQYF. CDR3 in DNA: TGTGCCAGCAAAAGTTTGCGGGAGGGGGGCACAGATACGCAGTATTTT.

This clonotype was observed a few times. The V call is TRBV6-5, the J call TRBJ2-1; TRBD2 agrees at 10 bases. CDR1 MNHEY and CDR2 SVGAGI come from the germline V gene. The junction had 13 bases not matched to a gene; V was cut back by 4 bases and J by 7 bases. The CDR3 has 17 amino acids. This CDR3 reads CASSSLNLAGVINEQFF. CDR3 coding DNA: TGTGCCAGCAGTTCCTTAAATCTAGCGGGAGTAATTAATGAGCAGTTCTTC.

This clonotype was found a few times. CDR3 amino acids: CASSYVEQNTEAFF. The CDR3 nucleotides are TGTGCCAGCAGTTACGTTGAGCAGAACACTGAAGCTTTCTTT. V usage is TRBV6-5 and J usage is TRBJ1-1; D call uncertain. Germline loops: CDR1 MNHEY, CDR2 SVGAGI. V lost 2 bases, J lost 1 base, and 8 bases lay in between. The CDR3 consists of 14 residues.